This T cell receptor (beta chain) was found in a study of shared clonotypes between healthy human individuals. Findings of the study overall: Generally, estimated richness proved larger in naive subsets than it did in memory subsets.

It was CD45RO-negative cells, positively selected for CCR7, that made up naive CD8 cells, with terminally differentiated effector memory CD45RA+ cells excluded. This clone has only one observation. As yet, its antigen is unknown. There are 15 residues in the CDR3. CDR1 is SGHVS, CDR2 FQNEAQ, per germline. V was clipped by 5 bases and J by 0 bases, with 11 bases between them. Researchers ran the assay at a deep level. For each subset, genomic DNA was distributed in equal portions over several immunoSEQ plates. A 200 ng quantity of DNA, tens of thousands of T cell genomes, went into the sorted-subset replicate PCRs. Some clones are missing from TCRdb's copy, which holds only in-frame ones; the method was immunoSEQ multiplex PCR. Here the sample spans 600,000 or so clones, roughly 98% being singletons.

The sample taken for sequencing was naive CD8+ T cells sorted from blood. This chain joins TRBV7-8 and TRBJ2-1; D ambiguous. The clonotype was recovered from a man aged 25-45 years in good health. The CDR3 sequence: CASSTFQSSYNEQFF. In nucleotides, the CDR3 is TGTGCCAGCAGCACCTTTCAAAGCTCCTACAATGAGCAGTTCTTC.